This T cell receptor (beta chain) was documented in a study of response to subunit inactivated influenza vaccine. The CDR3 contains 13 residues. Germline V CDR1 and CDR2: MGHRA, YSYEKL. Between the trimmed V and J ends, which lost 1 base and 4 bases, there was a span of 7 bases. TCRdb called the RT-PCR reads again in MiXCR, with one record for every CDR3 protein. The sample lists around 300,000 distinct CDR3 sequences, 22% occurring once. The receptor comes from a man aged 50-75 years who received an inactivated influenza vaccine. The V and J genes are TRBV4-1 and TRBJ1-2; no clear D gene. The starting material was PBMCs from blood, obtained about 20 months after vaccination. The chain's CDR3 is CASSQGEVYGYTF. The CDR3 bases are TGCGCCAGCAGCCAAGGGGAAGTCTATGGCTACACCTTC.